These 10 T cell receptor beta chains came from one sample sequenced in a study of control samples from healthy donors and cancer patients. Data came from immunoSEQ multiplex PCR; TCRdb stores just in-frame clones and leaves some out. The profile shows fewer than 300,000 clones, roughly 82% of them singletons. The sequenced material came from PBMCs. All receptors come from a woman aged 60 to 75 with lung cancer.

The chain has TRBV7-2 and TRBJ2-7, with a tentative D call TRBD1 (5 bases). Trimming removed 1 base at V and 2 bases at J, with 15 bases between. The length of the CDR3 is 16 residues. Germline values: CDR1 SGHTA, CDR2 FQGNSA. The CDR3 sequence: CASSLGVGDRPYEQYF. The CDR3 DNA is TGTGCCAGCAGCTTAGGGGTTGGAGACAGACCCTACGAGCAGTACTTC.

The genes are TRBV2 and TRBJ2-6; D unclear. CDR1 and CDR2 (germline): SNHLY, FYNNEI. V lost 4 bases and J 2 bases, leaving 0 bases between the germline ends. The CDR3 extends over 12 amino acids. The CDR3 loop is CASSAGANVLTF. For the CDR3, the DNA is TGTGCCAGCAGTGCTGGGGCCAACGTCCTGACTTTC.

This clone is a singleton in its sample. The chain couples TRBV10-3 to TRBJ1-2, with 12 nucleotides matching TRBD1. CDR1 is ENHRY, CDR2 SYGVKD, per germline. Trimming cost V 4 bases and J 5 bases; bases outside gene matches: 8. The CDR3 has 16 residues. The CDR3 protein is CAISGPGQGAEYGYTF. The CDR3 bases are TGTGCCATCAGTGGTCCGGGACAGGGGGCAGAATATGGCTACACCTTC.

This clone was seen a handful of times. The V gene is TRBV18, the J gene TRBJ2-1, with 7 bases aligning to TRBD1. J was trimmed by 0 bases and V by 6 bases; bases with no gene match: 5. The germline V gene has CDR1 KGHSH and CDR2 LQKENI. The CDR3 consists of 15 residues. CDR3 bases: TGTGCCAGCTCTCCGACAGGGACCTCCTACAATGAGCAGTTCTTC. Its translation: CASSPTGTSYNEQFF.

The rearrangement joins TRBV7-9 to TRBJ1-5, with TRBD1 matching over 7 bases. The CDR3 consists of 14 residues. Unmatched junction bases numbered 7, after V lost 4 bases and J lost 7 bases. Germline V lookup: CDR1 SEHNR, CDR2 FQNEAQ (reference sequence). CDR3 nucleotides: TGTGCCAGCAGCTCTGACAGGGATCGGCAGCCCCAGCATTTT. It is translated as CASSSDRDRQPQHF.

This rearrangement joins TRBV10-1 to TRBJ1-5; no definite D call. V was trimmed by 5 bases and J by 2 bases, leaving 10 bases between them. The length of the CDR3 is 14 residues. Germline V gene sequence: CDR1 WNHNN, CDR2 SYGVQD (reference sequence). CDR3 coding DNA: TGCGCCAGCAGTCGACATGGGGGCAATCAGCCCCAGCATTTT. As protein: CASSRHGGNQPQHF.

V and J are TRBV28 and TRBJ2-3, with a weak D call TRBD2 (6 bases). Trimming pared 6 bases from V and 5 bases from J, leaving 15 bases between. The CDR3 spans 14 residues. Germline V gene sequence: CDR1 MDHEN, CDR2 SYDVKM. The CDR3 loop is CASSHSLGGDTQYF. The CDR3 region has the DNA TGTGCCAGCAGCCATTCCTTGGGGGGAGATACGCAGTATTTT.

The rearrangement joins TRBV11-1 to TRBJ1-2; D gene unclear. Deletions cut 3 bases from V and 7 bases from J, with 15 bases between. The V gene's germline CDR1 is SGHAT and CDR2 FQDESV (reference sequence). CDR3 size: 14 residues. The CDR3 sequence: CASSFGSMTGGYTF. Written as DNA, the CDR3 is TGTGCCAGCAGCTTTGGCAGCATGACTGGTGGCTACACCTTC.

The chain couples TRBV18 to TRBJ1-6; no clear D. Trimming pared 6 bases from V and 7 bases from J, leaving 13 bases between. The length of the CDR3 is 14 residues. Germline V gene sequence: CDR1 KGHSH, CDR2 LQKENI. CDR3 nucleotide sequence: TGTGCCAGCTCCCCGGACGCAAGAAATTCACCCCTCCACTTT. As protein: CASSPDARNSPLHF.

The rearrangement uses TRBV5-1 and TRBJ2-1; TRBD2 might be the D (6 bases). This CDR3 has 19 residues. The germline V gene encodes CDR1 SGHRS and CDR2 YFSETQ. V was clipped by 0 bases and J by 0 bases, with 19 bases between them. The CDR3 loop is CASSLVATIPGGSYNEQFF. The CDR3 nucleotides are TGCGCCAGCAGCTTGGTGGCCACCATCCCCGGGGGCTCCTACAATGAGCAGTTCTTC. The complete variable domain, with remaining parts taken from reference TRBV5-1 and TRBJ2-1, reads KAGVTQTPRYLIKTRGQQVTLSCSPISGHRSVSWYQQTPGQGLQFLFEYFSETQRNKGNFPGRFSGRQFSNSRSEMNVSTLELGDSALYLCASSLVATIPGGSYNEQFFGPGTRLTVL.